The 24 T cell receptor beta chains listed next were all sequenced from one sample in a study of cytomegalovirus exposure and HLA in healthy donors. This PCR relied on a set of 60 Vbeta primers and 13 Jbeta primers. TCRdb keeps only in-frame clones here, not all; method: immunoSEQ multiplex PCR. The table records 150,000 to 200,000 clones, about 80% of them present only once. Specimen: PBMCs. The receptor set was obtained from a woman aged 35 to 49 in good health and CMV-seronegative.

This clone has more than one count but fewer than ten. The V gene is TRBV13, the J gene TRBJ1-2; 7 bases map to TRBD1. Losses at the gene ends were 0 bases for V and 8 bases for J; bases not matched to a gene: 9. In germline, CDR1 is PRHDT, CDR2 FYEKMQ (reference sequence). This CDR3 contains 15 residues. The CDR3 DNA reads TGTGCCAGCAGCTTAGGCAGACAGGGAAGAGAGGGCTACACCTTC. Its translation: CASSLGRQGREGYTF.

This chain links TRBV9 with TRBJ2-2, with TRBD1 matching 11 bases. Germline V lookup: CDR1 SGDLS, CDR2 YYNGEE. This CDR3 has 17 residues. V shed 2 bases, J shed 4 bases, and the junction held 7 bases outside the gene matches. Here the CDR3 reads CASSVGTGGFRTGELFF. In DNA form, the CDR3 reads TGTGCCAGCAGCGTCGGGACAGGGGGATTTCGCACCGGGGAGCTGTTTTTT.

The V call is TRBV7-2, the J call TRBJ1-2, with TRBD1 matching 7 bases. The CDR3 consists of 14 residues. V lost 5 bases to trimming and J lost 4 bases; unmatched junction nucleotides: 7. CDR1 and CDR2 from the germline V gene are SGHTA and FQGNSA. The CDR3 loop is CASSPDRAPYGYTF. CDR3 DNA: TGTGCCAGCAGCCCAGACAGGGCACCCTATGGCTACACCTTC.

The V and J genes are TRBV5-3 and TRBJ1-2; D not certain. TRBV5-3 is treated as an ORF (open reading frame) with a function not yet certain. V dropped 0 bases and J dropped 8 bases, with 11 bases sitting between them. CDR3 length: 13 residues. The CDR3 loop reads CARSLAGNRGYTF. Here the CDR3 DNA reads TGTGCCAGAAGCTTGGCCGGGAATCGGGGCTACACCTTC.

The chain combines TRBV11-2 with TRBJ2-3; a weak D match, TRBD2 (6 bases). Trimming removed 5 bases at V and 2 bases at J, with 17 bases between. This CDR3 is 16 amino acids long. CDR1 is SGHAT and CDR2 is FQNNGV in the germline V gene. The CDR3 nucleotides read TGTGCCAGCAGCCCCGGGGGTAGCGGATACACAGATACGCAGTATTTT. Translated: CASSPGGSGYTDTQYF.

This clone was seen only a few times. V gene TRBV7-2 combines with J gene TRBJ1-6; weak D call: TRBD1 (6 bases). Germline CDR1 SGHTA, CDR2 FQGNSA. The CDR3 covers 14 residues. V gave up 1 base and J gave up 9 bases, with 10 bases separating them. CDR3: CASSLEGGTSPLHF. Here the CDR3 DNA reads TGTGCCAGCAGCTTAGAGGGGGGGACTTCACCCCTCCACTTT. The whole variable domain, remainder taken from reference TRBV7-2 and TRBJ1-6, is GAGVSQSPSNKVTEKGKDVELRCDPISGHTALYWYRQSLGQGLEFLIYFQGNSAPDKSGLPSDRFSAERTGGSVSTLTIQRTQQEDSAVYLCASSLEGGTSPLHFGNGTRLTVT.

The CDR3 DNA follows: TGTGCCAGCAGCCAGGAAGGGGCCCGACCTTGGTCACCCCTCCACTTT. Translating it yields CASSQEGARPWSPLHF. V and J are TRBV7-9 and TRBJ1-6, with TRBD1 as a possible D gene (5 bases). Trimming removed 5 bases from V and 10 bases from J, with 21 bases in between. The germline V gene has CDR1 SEHNR and CDR2 FQNEAQ (reference sequence). This CDR3 has 16 residues.

The V gene is TRBV19, the J gene TRBJ2-7, with a weak D call TRBD2 (5 bases). V dropped 1 base and J dropped 7 bases, with 20 bases sitting between them. This CDR3 spans 16 amino acids. Per germline, CDR1 LNHDA and CDR2 SQIVND (reference sequence). The CDR3 sequence is CASSIVKAATAGEQYF. The CDR3 bases are TGTGCCAGTAGTATAGTGAAAGCGGCCACCGCTGGAGAGCAGTACTTC.

The V and J genes are TRBV27 and TRBJ1-5; D is perhaps TRBD1 (6 bases). Germline assignment: CDR1 MNHEY and CDR2 SMNVEV (reference sequence). CDR3 length: 15 residues. V was trimmed by 6 bases and J by 1 base, leaving 13 bases between them. In DNA form, the CDR3 reads TGTGCCAGCAGGCAGGGGTGGGCGAGCAATCAGCCCCAGCATTTT. It encodes CASRQGWASNQPQHF.

This chain uses TRBV29-1 with TRBJ1-2, with 10 bases lining up with TRBD1. V lost 5 bases, J lost 1 base, and 10 bases stayed unmatched. The CDR3 runs to 16 residues. From germline, CDR1 is SQVTM and CDR2 ANQGSEA. The CDR3, as DNA: TGCAGCGTTCAGGGGACAGGGGACCTTTTTAACTATGGCTACACCTTC. It is translated as CSVQGTGDLFNYGYTF.

This clone was seen a few times. The CDR3 here is CASSPGSGAYANSPLHF. The CDR3 nucleotides read TGCGCCAGCAGCCCAGGATCAGGGGCGTACGCTAATTCACCCCTCCACTTT. V is TRBV5-1 and J is TRBJ1-6, with a tentative D call TRBD1 (6 bases). This CDR3 is 17 amino acids long. CDR1 SGHRS and CDR2 YFSETQ come from the germline V gene. With 4 bases removed from V and 6 bases from J, the gap between germline ends came to 20 bases.

The V gene is TRBV11-2, the J gene TRBJ1-1; 7 nucleotides align to TRBD1. Per the germline V gene, CDR1 is SGHAT and CDR2 is FQNNGV. CDR3 length: 18 residues. Trimming at V came to 1 base and at J to 4 bases, leaving 15 bases not matched to a gene. CDR3 bases: TGTGCCAGCAGCTTAGGGTCAGGGGGGCCAGTTTCGGGCACTGAAGCTTTCTTT. Residues: CASSLGSGGPVSGTEAFF.

The rearrangement links TRBV6-5 to TRBJ1-1; 7 positions agree with TRBD1. V lost 2 bases and J lost 5; bases outside the gene matches: 5. Germline V CDR1 and CDR2: MNHEY, SVGAGI. This CDR3 is 14 amino acids long. Here the CDR3 reads CASSYQGGRTEAFF. CDR3 DNA sequence: TGTGCCAGCAGTTACCAAGGGGGCCGGACTGAAGCTTTCTTT.

This chain connects TRBV7-8 to TRBJ2-7, with TRBD1 identical over 9 bases. With V trimmed by 2 bases and J by 2 bases, 16 bases remained unmatched. Germline values: CDR1 SGHVS, CDR2 FQNEAQ. This CDR3 has 19 residues. The CDR3 DNA reads TGTGCCAGCAGCTTAAAGGGGACAGGGCAAGGGGCGAATACCTACGAGCAGTACTTC. Amino acids: CASSLKGTGQGANTYEQYF.

The gene calls are TRBV30 and TRBJ2-1, with TRBD2 identical over 8 bases. The junction had 6 bases not matched to a gene; V was cut back by 2 bases and J by 6 bases. This CDR3 comprises 14 residues. CDR1 is GTSNPN and CDR2 is SVGIG in the germline V gene (reference sequence). In DNA form, the CDR3 reads TGTGCCTGGAGTCTGGCGGGACTAGGCAATGAGCAGTTCTTC. Amino acids: CAWSLAGLGNEQFF.

This clone has just a few counts. The chain joins TRBV4-1 to TRBJ2-2; 7 bases fit TRBD1. V was clipped by 5 bases and J by 1 base; unmatched bases: 7. The germline CDR1 and CDR2 sequences are MGHRA and YSYEKL. The CDR3 runs 16 residues. In DNA, the CDR3 is TGCGCCAGCAGCTCCCGGACAGGCTTGAACACCGGGGAGCTGTTTTTT. This codes for CASSSRTGLNTGELFF.

In the case of this clone: This same CDR3 is encoded by further DNA sequences in the sample. The chain has TRBV7-2 and TRBJ1-2; D possibly corresponds to TRBD1 (6 bases). Looked up from germline, CDR1 is SGHTA and CDR2 is FQGNSA. CDR3 length equals 13 residues. V shed 2 bases and J shed 6 bases, with 10 bases lying between them. The CDR3 region is CASSLTGTHGYTF. The CDR3 nucleotides are TGTGCCAGCAGCTTAACAGGGACCCATGGCTACACCTTC.

J is TRBJ2-7 and V is TRBV7-2; the match to TRBD2 covers 7 bases. CDR1 is SGHTA and CDR2 is FQGNSA in the germline V gene. V was clipped by 4 bases and J by 6 bases; unmatched bases: 9. The CDR3 length is 14 residues. In DNA, the CDR3 is TGTGCCAGCAGCTCACAGGCGGGAGCAGGCGAGCAGTACGTC. Translated: CASSSQAGAGEQYV.

The chain employs TRBV7-9 and TRBJ1-4, with D possibly TRBD1 on 6 matching bases. The ends were cut back, 5 bases at V and 7 bases at J, with 23 bases in the middle. Germline assignment: CDR1 SEHNR and CDR2 FQNEAQ (reference sequence). The CDR3 extends over 17 amino acids. CDR3 coding DNA: TGTGCCAGCAGCCAACGGATCTCGGGGGGCAGGGGTGAAAAACTGTTTTTT. Translating it yields CASSQRISGGRGEKLFF. Combining the CDR3 with reference TRBV7-9 and TRBJ1-4 gives the whole variable domain DTGVSQNPRHKITKRGQNVTFRCDPISEHNRLYWYRQTLGQGPEFLTYFQNEAQLEKSRLLSDRFSAERPKGSFSTLEIQRTEQGDSAMYLCASSQRISGGRGEKLFFGSGTQLSVL.

The chain couples TRBV5-1 to TRBJ2-5; D may be TRBD1 (6 bases). Trimming cost V 4 bases and J 0 bases, with 10 bases left between them. CDR3 length equals 14 residues. Looked up from germline, CDR1 is SGHRS and CDR2 is YFSETQ. CDR3 nucleotide sequence: TGCGCCAGCAGCCCGTGGACAGACCAAGAGACCCAGTACTTC. Protein product: CASSPWTDQETQYF.

The rearrangement links TRBV19 to TRBJ2-1, with D possibly matching TRBD2 (7 bases). The CDR3 loop spans 14 amino acids. Germline CDR1 LNHDA, CDR2 SQIVND (reference sequence). V shed 5 bases and J shed 9 bases, with 17 bases lying between them. CDR3 protein: CASSLNHGGLEQFF. The CDR3 nucleotides are TGTGCCAGTAGTCTCAACCACGGGGGGCTTGAGCAGTTCTTC.

This chain links TRBV30 with TRBJ2-1; D is uncertain. Trimming took 3 bases from V and 6 from J, leaving 9 bases between them. The CDR3 has 12 amino acids. Germline CDR1 GTSNPN, CDR2 SVGIG (reference sequence). DNA of the CDR3: TGTGCCTGGAGCCCGTGGGCCAATGAGCAGTTCTTC. It is translated as CAWSPWANEQFF.

This rearrangement joins TRBV10-3 to TRBJ2-7, with 7 bases that match TRBD1. V shed 4 bases and J 4 bases; nucleotides not matched to a gene: 1. CDR1 is ENHRY and CDR2 is SYGVKD in the germline V gene. The CDR3 loop spans 12 amino acids. The chain's CDR3 is CAISGQGYEQYV. The DNA for the CDR3 is TGTGCCATCAGTGGACAGGGTTACGAGCAGTACGTC.

This clone was detected once. This chain joins TRBV6-4 and TRBJ2-1; 10 bases agree with TRBD2. V shed 5 bases, J shed 4 bases, and the junction held 5 bases outside the gene matches. CDR1 MRHNA and CDR2 SNTAGT come from the germline V gene. CDR3 length: 15 amino acids. In DNA form, the CDR3 reads TGTGCCAGCAGTAGAATAGCGGGAGGATACAATGAGCAGTTCTTC. Translating gives CASSRIAGGYNEQFF.